Listed below are T cell receptor beta chains from one sample, sequenced in a study of response to subunit inactivated influenza vaccine. MiXCR, applied by TCRdb to the RT-PCR reads, yields one record per CDR3 protein. Counted here are about 240,000 distinct CDR3 sequences, approximately 12% occurring once; the ten biggest clones make up less than 8.5%. The starting material was non-naive T cells sorted from PBMCs, obtained 14 days before vaccination. Every receptor here comes from a man in his fifties who received an inactivated influenza vaccine. CDR3s include the opening cysteine and the closing phenylalanine or tryptophan. The D gene is left open where the match is weak. Only some rows state a clone size, as once, few, many or a class for expanded clones.

j_gene,d_gene,v_gene,abundance,CDR3nt,CDR3aa
TRBJ2-7,NA,TRBV2,once,TGTGCCAGCAGTGAATGGGACTACGAGCAGTACTTC,CASSEWDYEQYF
TRBJ1-1,TRBD1,TRBV6-2/TRBV6-3,many,TGTGCCAGCAGTTACTTAGTTGGCGTTTTGACAGGGGGCCCTACCACTGAAGCTTTCTTT,CASSYLVGVLTGGPTTEAFF
TRBJ2-7,TRBD2,TRBV6-1,many,TGTGCCAGCAGTGTAGCGGGGGTCTACGAGCAGTACTTC,CASSVAGVYEQYF
TRBJ2-1,TRBD1,TRBV7-3,NA,TGTGCCAGCAGTCCCGGGACAGGTCATTACAATGAGCAGTTCTTC,CASSPGTGHYNEQFF
TRBJ1-4,NA,TRBV7-9,few,TGTGCCAGCAGCTTAAAGCCTATCGGCACTAATGAAAAACTGTTTTTT,CASSLKPIGTNEKLFF
TRBJ2-1,NA,TRBV27,NA,TGTGCCAGCAGTTTATCAGGGTTTGGAAATGAGCAGTTCTTC,CASSLSGFGNEQFF
TRBJ2-4,TRBD2,TRBV5-1,NA,TGCGCCAGCAGCTTGTACGGGGGGGCGGAGAACATTCAGTACTTC,CASSLYGGAENIQYF
TRBJ2-2,NA,TRBV27,NA,TGTGCCAGCAGTTTAAATATAGCGACCGGGGAGCTGTTTTTT,CASSLNIATGELFF
TRBJ1-2,TRBD1,TRBV5-1,many,TGCGCCAGCAGCAAATCGACAGGGATAGGATTCAACGCTAACTATGGCTACACCTTC,CASSKSTGIGFNANYGYTF
TRBJ2-3,NA,TRBV15,many,TGTGCCACCAGCAGAGGATTCAAGGTGACAGATACGCAGTATTTT,CATSRGFKVTDTQYF
TRBJ2-1,TRBD2,TRBV20-1,many,TGCAGTGCCCACGGGGGGACCAGCCAAATCTCCTACAATGAGCAGTTCTTC,CSAHGGTSQISYNEQFF
TRBJ2-2,NA,TRBV30,NA,TGTGCCTGGATATGGGGGGACACCGGGGAGCTGTTTTTT,CAWIWGDTGELFF
TRBJ2-5,NA,TRBV30,NA,TGTGCCTGGAGTCTCACAGGTTTGACGGAGACCCAGTACTTC,CAWSLTGLTETQYF
TRBJ2-1,TRBD1,TRBV29-1,many,TGCAGCACCCGGACAGGGGTGGCTGAGCAGTTCTTC,CSTRTGVAEQFF
TRBJ2-1,TRBD2,TRBV11-3,few,TGTGCCAGCAGCTTAGGTAGCGGGGGGTTGGTTGAGCAGTTCTTC,CASSLGSGGLVEQFF
TRBJ1-1,NA,TRBV3-1,many,TGTGCCAGCAGCCCCTCTGGTCGGAGGAACACTGAAGCTTTCTTT,CASSPSGRRNTEAFF
TRBJ1-3,NA,TRBV7-2,many,TGTGCCAGCAGCCCCCGGCGAGGAAACACCATATATTTT,CASSPRRGNTIYF
TRBJ2-7,TRBD1,TRBV10-3,NA,TGTGCCATCAGTGGACAGGGCTACGAGCAGTACTTC,CAISGQGYEQYF
TRBJ2-2,TRBD1,TRBV11-3,NA,TGTGCCAGCAGCCTTTTCGGACAGGGAAACACCGGGGAGCTGTTTTTT,CASSLFGQGNTGELFF
TRBJ1-5,NA,TRBV5-6,few,TGTGCCAGCAGCCTATCCGGCGGGGGCGGCAATCAGCCCCAGCATTTT,CASSLSGGGGNQPQHF
TRBJ1-1,NA,TRBV7-8,few,TGTGCCAGCAGCGGAGGCGTTGGGTGGCAGAGGAACACTGAAGCTTTCTTT,CASSGGVGWQRNTEAFF
TRBJ1-2,TRBD1,TRBV4-2,NA,TGTGCCAGCAGCCAAGGGGGACAGGGTGGAATCTATGGCTACACCTTC,CASSQGGQGGIYGYTF
TRBJ1-2,TRBD1,TRBV9,NA,TGTGCCAGCAGCGGGACGGGACAGGGGGCCTTTGGCTACACCTTC,CASSGTGQGAFGYTF